These 32 T cell receptor beta chains came from one sample sequenced in a study of technical replicates of blood from a handful of donors. TCRdb keeps only in-frame clones here, not all; method: immunoSEQ multiplex PCR. Of about 72,000 clones in the sample, 92% were seen once. Input material: T cells isolated from PBMCs. Source of these receptors: a human donor in good health.

This chain links TRBV9 with TRBJ2-2; TRBD1 aligns across 8 bases. The CDR3 covers 16 residues. Germline trimming cut 2 bases from V and 4 bases from J; bases unmatched to any gene: 7. The germline gives CDR1 SGDLS, CDR2 YYNGEE. The CDR3 DNA reads TGTGCCAGCAGCGTTGATCTTACAGGGGGCACCGGGGAGCTGTTTTTT. Its translation: CASSVDLTGGTGELFF.

This clone was recorded once. The V and J genes are TRBV11-3 and TRBJ1-1, with D possibly being TRBD1 (5 bases). This CDR3 contains 12 residues. CDR1 is SGHNT, CDR2 YENEEA, per germline. V lost 5 bases, J lost 1 base, and 5 bases lay in between. CDR3 sequence: CASSTGNTEAFF. The CDR3 DNA reads TGTGCCAGCAGCACAGGGAACACTGAAGCTTTCTTT.

This chain links TRBV11-3 with TRBJ2-1; TRBD2 is a possible D gene (5 bases). Looked up from germline, CDR1 is SGHNT and CDR2 is YENEEA. Trimming pared 5 bases from V and 6 bases from J, leaving 11 bases between. The CDR3 extends over 13 amino acids. This chain's CDR3 is CASSQSGVNEQFF. CDR3 DNA: TGTGCCAGCAGCCAATCCGGGGTCAATGAGCAGTTCTTC. Full variable domain (missing parts from reference TRBV11-3 and TRBJ2-1): EAGVVQSPRYKIIEKKQPVAFWCNPISGHNTLYWYLQNLGQGPELLIRYENEEAVDDSQLPKDRFSAERLKGVDSTLKIQPAELGDSAVYLCASSQSGVNEQFFGPGTRLTVL.

This chain uses TRBV19 with TRBJ2-7; 7 nucleotides line up with TRBD2. V lost 3 bases and J lost 2; bases outside the gene matches: 7. Germline loops: CDR1 LNHDA, CDR2 SQIVND (reference sequence). CDR3 length: 15 residues. CDR3 nucleotide sequence: TGTGCCAGTAGTATGTTCCCCGGGACTACCTACGAGCAGTACTTC. Translated: CASSMFPGTTYEQYF.

The chain is built from TRBV7-2 and TRBJ2-1; the D is unclear. CDR1 SGHTA and CDR2 FQGNSA come from the germline V gene. V shed 1 base and J shed 0 bases, with 7 bases lying between them. The CDR3 has 15 residues. CDR3 sequence: CASSLDFSSYNEQFF. The CDR3, as DNA: TGTGCCAGCAGCTTAGACTTTAGCTCCTACAATGAGCAGTTCTTC.

This clone appeared a single time. The chain has TRBV6-5 and TRBJ1-5; D remains ambiguous. Germline V gene data show CDR1 as MNHEY and CDR2 as SVGAGI. Trimming left V 5 bases short and J 7 bases short, with 15 bases between. The CDR3 is 14 residues long. DNA for the CDR3: TGTGCCAGCAGTAAAAAACAAGGACTCCAGCCCCAGCATTTT. Translation: CASSKKQGLQPQHF.

The chain is built from TRBV7-9 and TRBJ1-5; D remains unclear. Germline V gene data show CDR1 as SEHNR and CDR2 as FQNEAQ (reference sequence). The V and J ends lost 1 base and 7 bases respectively, with 11 bases between them. This CDR3 contains 14 residues. In nucleotides, the CDR3 is TGTGCCAGCAGCTTAGAGGTGGCAGGCCAGCCCCAGCATTTT. Amino acids: CASSLEVAGQPQHF.

The genes are TRBV6-1 and TRBJ1-5; the D is unclear. Germline values: CDR1 MNHNS, CDR2 SASEGT. V was trimmed by 1 base and J by 10 bases, leaving 5 bases between them. This CDR3 contains 11 residues. The CDR3 spells CASSEVQPQHF. CDR3 nucleotides: TGTGCCAGCAGTGAAGTTCAACCCCAGCATTTT.

This clone was seen once. In DNA form, the CDR3 reads TGCGCCAGCAGCTTGGCCGTGAACACTGAAGCTTTCTTT. It specifies CASSLAVNTEAFF. V is TRBV5-1 and J is TRBJ1-1; unclear D gene. Trimming left V 0 bases short and J 0 bases short, with 3 bases between. The germline CDR1 and CDR2 sequences are SGHRS and YFSETQ. CDR3 length: 13 residues. The variable domain in full, with the rest retrieved from reference TRBV5-1 and TRBJ1-1, is KAGVTQTPRYLIKTRGQQVTLSCSPISGHRSVSWYQQTPGQGLQFLFEYFSETQRNKGNFPGRFSGRQFSNSRSEMNVSTLELGDSALYLCASSLAVNTEAFFGQGTRLTVV.

The chain employs TRBV7-6 and TRBJ2-2; 9 bases match TRBD2. The length of the CDR3 is 16 residues. Germline V gives CDR1 SGHVS, CDR2 FNYEAQ. The ends lost 5 bases at V and 3 bases at J; junction bases unmatched: 7. The CDR3 sequence is CASSTSGRYDTGELFF. CDR3 DNA: TGTGCCAGCAGCACGAGCGGGAGGTACGACACCGGGGAGCTGTTTTTT.

V gene TRBV6-1 combines with J gene TRBJ1-1, with D possibly TRBD1 on 5 matching bases. V lost 5 bases and J lost 1, with 5 bases in between. This CDR3 is built from 12 residues. Looked up from germline, CDR1 is MNHNS and CDR2 is SASEGT. The CDR3 reads CASSTGNTEAFF. CDR3 sequence (DNA): TGTGCCAGCAGTACAGGGAACACTGAAGCTTTCTTT.

CDR3 sequence (DNA): TGTGCCAGCAGGTTCGAACCCGGGACAGCCTACTACGAGCAGTACTTC. Translating gives CASRFEPGTAYYEQYF. The chain combines TRBV28 with TRBJ2-7; 7 bases fit TRBD1. Germline V gene lookup returns CDR1 MDHEN and CDR2 SYDVKM. The CDR3 spans 16 residues. The junction had 14 bases not matched to a gene; V was cut back by 6 bases and J by 3 bases.

The chain carries TRBV18 and TRBJ1-1, with D maybe TRBD1 (6 bases). The germline CDR1 and CDR2 sequences are KGHSH and LQKENI. Trimming removed 4 bases from V and 1 base from J, with 7 bases in between. The CDR3 has 13 amino acids. CDR3 residues: CASSQTGNTEAFF. In nucleotides, the CDR3 is TGTGCCAGCTCACAGACAGGGAACACTGAAGCTTTCTTT. Full variable domain (rest looked up from reference TRBV18 and TRBJ1-1): NAGVMQNPRHLVRRRGQEARLRCSPMKGHSHVYWYRQLPEEGLKFMVYLQKENIIDESGMPKERFSAEFPKEGPSILRIQQVVRGDSAAYFCASSQTGNTEAFFGQGTRLTVV.

V is TRBV19 and J is TRBJ1-1, with D unclear. This CDR3 spans 12 amino acids. Deletions cut 0 bases from V and 9 bases from J, with 8 bases between. Germline-derived CDR1 and CDR2 are LNHDA and SQIVND (reference sequence). This CDR3 reads CASSIDLEQAFF. CDR3 DNA sequence: TGTGCCAGTAGTATAGATTTGGAGCAAGCTTTCTTT. The whole variable domain, remainder taken from reference TRBV19 and TRBJ1-1, is DGGITQSPKYLFRKEGQNVTLSCEQNLNHDAMYWYRQDPGQGLRLIYYSQIVNDFQKGDIAEGYSVSREKKESFPLTVTSAQKNPTAFYLCASSIDLEQAFFGQGTRLTVV.

This sequence joins TRBV6-1 and TRBJ1-5; no definite D call. V was pared by 4 bases and J by 6 bases, with 13 bases between. CDR1 is MNHNS and CDR2 is SASEGT in the germline V gene. The CDR3 spans 14 residues. CDR3 amino acids: CASSVAGSGQPQHF. DNA of the CDR3: TGTGCCAGCAGTGTAGCGGGTTCGGGTCAGCCCCAGCATTTT.

The V call is TRBV2, the J call TRBJ1-2; D might be TRBD1 (6 bases). The CDR3 has 11 amino acids. Germline V gene lookup returns CDR1 SNHLY and CDR2 FYNNEI. Trimming left V 7 bases short and J 4 bases short, with 7 bases between. Here the CDR3 DNA reads TGTGCCAGCATGACAGGCTATGGCTACACCTTC. Its protein product is CASMTGYGYTF.

The chain links TRBV4-1 to TRBJ1-5, with D unresolved. Germline loops: CDR1 MGHRA, CDR2 YSYEKL. V shed 4 bases and J shed 3 bases, with 16 bases lying between them. The CDR3 has 16 amino acids. The CDR3 sequence: CASSLETGESNQPQHF. CDR3 nucleotides: TGCGCCAGCAGCCTAGAGACCGGGGAATCCAATCAGCCCCAGCATTTT.

CDR3 loop: CASGRSGTSGYEQYF. The DNA for the CDR3 is TGTGCTAGTGGGAGATCCGGGACTAGCGGCTACGAGCAGTACTTC. The genes are TRBV12-5 and TRBJ2-7; 11 bases line up with TRBD2. The CDR3 spans 15 residues. Germline V CDR1 and CDR2: LGHNT, FRNRAP. J lost 3 bases, V lost 6 bases, and 7 bases had no gene match.

The chain couples TRBV28 to TRBJ1-2, with D unresolved. The CDR3 loop spans 12 amino acids. Germline CDR1 reads MDHEN; CDR2 reads SYDVKM. Between the trimmed V and J ends, which lost 2 bases and 4 bases, there was a span of 5 bases. In nucleotides, the CDR3 is TGTGCCAGCAGTTTAGGCAGCTATGGCTACACCTTC. Protein sequence: CASSLGSYGYTF.

V gene TRBV2 combines with J gene TRBJ1-4, with 7 nucleotides matching TRBD1. The CDR3 consists of 14 residues. V lost 4 bases, J lost 8 bases, and 7 bases stayed unmatched. Germline V gene data show CDR1 as SNHLY and CDR2 as FYNNEI. The CDR3 DNA reads as TGTGCCAGCAGTGTAGGGGACAGTATAGAAAAACTGTTTTTT. Translation: CASSVGDSIEKLFF. The variable domain in full, completed from reference TRBV2 and TRBJ1-4, reads EPEVTQTPSHQVTQMGQEVILRCVPISNHLYFYWYRQILGQKVEFLVSFYNNEISEKSEIFDDQFSVERPDGSNFTLKIRSTKLEDSAMYFCASSVGDSIEKLFFGSGTQLSVL.

V usage is TRBV20-1 and J usage is TRBJ2-5, with D perhaps matching TRBD2 (6 bases). The germline V and J ends were trimmed by 5 bases and 13 bases, with 14 bases remaining between them. The germline CDR1 and CDR2 sequences are DFQATT and SNEGSKA (reference sequence). The CDR3 has 10 amino acids. CDR3 sequence (DNA): TGCAGTGCTTACCGGGACTCGCTGTACTTC. Translated: CSAYRDSLYF.

The gene calls are TRBV28 and TRBJ1-1; no definite D call. The germline V gene has CDR1 MDHEN and CDR2 SYDVKM. This CDR3 spans 15 amino acids. Trimming stripped 6 bases from V and 3 bases from J, with 17 bases between. The CDR3 DNA reads as TGTGCCAGCAGCCCGCAGGTCAGATGGGACACTGAAGCTTTCTTT. It translates to CASSPQVRWDTEAFF. The variable domain in full, completed from reference TRBV28 and TRBJ1-1, reads DVKVTQSSRYLVKRTGEKVFLECVQDMDHENMFWYRQDPGLGLRLIYFSYDVKMKEKGDIPEGYSVSREKKERFSLILESASTNQTSMYLCASSPQVRWDTEAFFGQGTRLTVV.

The chain combines TRBV15 with TRBJ2-7; 10 bases match TRBD1. CDR1 LNHNV and CDR2 YYDKDF come from the germline V gene (reference sequence). After removal of 0 bases from V and 7 bases from J, the junction contained 18 bases not matched to a gene. The CDR3 spans 19 residues. Here the CDR3 reads CATSRDLPGQGNLMGEQYF. CDR3 in DNA: TGTGCCACCAGCAGAGATTTGCCGGGACAGGGGAACCTGATGGGTGAGCAGTACTTC.

This chain joins TRBV2 and TRBJ2-5; 10 bases are shared with TRBD2. Trimming cost V 4 bases and J 3 bases; bases outside gene matches: 14. Germline values: CDR1 SNHLY, CDR2 FYNNEI. This CDR3 contains 18 residues. This chain's CDR3 is CASSGGFGSGRREETQYF. CDR3 nucleotides: TGTGCCAGCAGTGGGGGGTTTGGTAGCGGGAGGAGGGAAGAGACCCAGTACTTC.

V is TRBV11-3 and J is TRBJ2-7, with D perhaps matching TRBD1 (6 bases). V was trimmed by 1 base and J by 4 bases, leaving 11 bases between them. There are 14 residues in the CDR3. Germline V gene sequence: CDR1 SGHNT, CDR2 YENEEA. CDR3: CASSLAGVGYEQYF. The CDR3 bases are TGTGCCAGCAGCTTAGCAGGGGTCGGATACGAGCAGTACTTC.

The chain employs TRBV10-2 and TRBJ2-5; 11 bases are a match to TRBD2. J lost 0 bases, V lost 6 bases, and 0 bases had no gene match. The CDR3 is 14 residues long. CDR1 and CDR2 (germline): WSHSY, SAAADI. The CDR3 protein is CASRGLADQETQYF. As DNA, the CDR3 is TGCGCCAGCAGGGGACTAGCGGACCAAGAGACCCAGTACTTC.

The chain couples TRBV4-1 to TRBJ2-1, with D possibly matching TRBD1 (6 bases). Germline lookup yields CDR1 MGHRA and CDR2 YSYEKL. V dropped 3 bases and J dropped 10 bases, with 16 bases sitting between them. This CDR3 region has 14 residues. CDR3 DNA: TGCGCCAGCAGCCAGATAGGGGGTCCTGGGGAGCAGTTCTTC. Residues: CASSQIGGPGEQFF.

This clone was counted between two and nine times. This rearrangement joins TRBV5-6 to TRBJ1-5; D possibly corresponds to TRBD1 (6 bases). Germline V gives CDR1 SGHDT, CDR2 YYEEEE. CDR3 size: 16 residues. V shed 4 bases and J shed 0 bases, with 14 bases lying between them. In nucleotides, the CDR3 is TGTGCCAGCAGCCACCCGGGACATTATAGCAATCAGCCCCAGCATTTT. It encodes CASSHPGHYSNQPQHF.

The rearrangement uses TRBV29-1 and TRBJ2-1; 8 bases map to TRBD2. Germline CDR1 reads SQVTM; CDR2 reads ANQGSEA. CDR3 length equals 14 residues. V lost 6 bases and J lost 0; bases outside the gene matches: 4. CDR3 amino acids: CSVTSGRSYNEQFF. The CDR3 DNA reads TGCAGCGTAACTAGCGGCCGCTCCTACAATGAGCAGTTCTTC.

The CDR3 here is CASSLNVGAGETQYF. The DNA for the CDR3 is TGTGCCAGCAGCTTAAATGTTGGGGCGGGGGAGACCCAGTACTTC. The genes are TRBV11-1 and TRBJ2-5; possible D gene TRBD2, 6 bases. Germline CDR1 SGHAT, CDR2 FQDESV (reference sequence). The CDR3 has 15 residues. V dropped 2 bases and J dropped 5 bases, with 15 bases sitting between them.

The J gene is TRBJ2-7, the V gene TRBV11-2; 7 bases align to TRBD2. The CDR3 has 13 residues. Germline CDR1 is SGHAT and CDR2 is FQNNGV. V dropped 7 bases and J dropped 2; count of bases not matched to a gene: 5. CDR3 nucleotide sequence: TGTGCCAGCACCTGGGGGGGAACCTACGAGCAGTACTTC. It is translated as CASTWGGTYEQYF.

The CDR3 loop is CASTLTGGFGYTF. In DNA, the CDR3 is TGTGCCAGCACCCTAACAGGGGGCTTCGGCTACACCTTC. The gene calls are TRBV28 and TRBJ1-2, with TRBD1 matching 9 bases. Germline V lookup: CDR1 MDHEN, CDR2 SYDVKM. This CDR3 is 13 amino acids long. Trimming took 7 bases from V and 8 from J; bases not matched to a gene: 8.